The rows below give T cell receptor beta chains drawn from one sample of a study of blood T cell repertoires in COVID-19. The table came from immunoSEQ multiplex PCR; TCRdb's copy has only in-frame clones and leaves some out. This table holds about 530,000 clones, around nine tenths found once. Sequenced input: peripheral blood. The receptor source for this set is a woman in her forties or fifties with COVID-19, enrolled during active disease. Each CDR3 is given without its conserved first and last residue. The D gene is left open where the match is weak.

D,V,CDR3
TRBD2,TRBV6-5,ASRGTSASKQY
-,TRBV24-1,ATSAATSSTDTQY
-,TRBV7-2,ASSLGQQNSPLH
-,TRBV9,ASSPEARLLGYEQY
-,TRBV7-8,ASSHRGLRYEQY
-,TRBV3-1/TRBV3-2,ASSQAGGTEAF
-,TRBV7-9,ASSPNRQDSPLH
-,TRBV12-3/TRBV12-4,ASSNRVSYGYT
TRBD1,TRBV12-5,ASGPTGPTADTQY
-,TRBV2,ASSEARGNTEAF
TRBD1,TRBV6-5,ASSRTGRDYGYT
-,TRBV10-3,AISGEADTGELF
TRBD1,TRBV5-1,ASSSSRQGMHTEAF
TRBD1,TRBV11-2,ASSLAGGHNIQY
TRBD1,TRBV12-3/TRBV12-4,ASRQGGNEAF
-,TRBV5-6,ASSLAADLSYEQY
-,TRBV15,ATSRDVGGIYEQY
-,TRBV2,ASSPGLNTEAF
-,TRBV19,ASSSSHATEAF
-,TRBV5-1,ASSLDGVVSYEQY
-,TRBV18,ASSPRTGQSSGNTIY
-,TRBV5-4,ASSPGGRIDGYT
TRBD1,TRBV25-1,ASSETTGGTEAF
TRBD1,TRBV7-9,ASSANRGTEAF
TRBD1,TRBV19,ASSNRQGAEEKLF
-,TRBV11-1,ASSDRFGAF
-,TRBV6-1,ASSESLYNEQF
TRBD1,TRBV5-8,ASSSGTGRGNTEAF
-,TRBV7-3,ASSPSDYSDTQY
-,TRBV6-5,ASTPSGVSGEQY
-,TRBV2,ASSDGAPSIQPQH
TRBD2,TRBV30,AWSPWIAGFTGELF
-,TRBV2,ARAITPGHNTEAF
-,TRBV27,ASSSGITGGYT
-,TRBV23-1,ASSQSSALSGTEAF
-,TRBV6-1,ASSEARGQY
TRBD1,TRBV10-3,AITPDRGAGEQY
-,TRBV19,ASSSRTRFNEQF
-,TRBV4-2,ASSQDPRGQPQH
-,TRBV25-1,ASSDGRPWGYT
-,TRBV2,ASSETRRGGGYT
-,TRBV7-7,ASSSQVSGNTIY
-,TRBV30,AWSMTSRGEKLF
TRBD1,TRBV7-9,ATSDRDEKLF
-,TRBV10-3,AISDVQAEVEKLF
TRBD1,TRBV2,ASSLTGGQPQH
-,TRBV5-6,ASSLGGGSEKLF
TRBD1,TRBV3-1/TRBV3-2,ASRDTGAARSPLH